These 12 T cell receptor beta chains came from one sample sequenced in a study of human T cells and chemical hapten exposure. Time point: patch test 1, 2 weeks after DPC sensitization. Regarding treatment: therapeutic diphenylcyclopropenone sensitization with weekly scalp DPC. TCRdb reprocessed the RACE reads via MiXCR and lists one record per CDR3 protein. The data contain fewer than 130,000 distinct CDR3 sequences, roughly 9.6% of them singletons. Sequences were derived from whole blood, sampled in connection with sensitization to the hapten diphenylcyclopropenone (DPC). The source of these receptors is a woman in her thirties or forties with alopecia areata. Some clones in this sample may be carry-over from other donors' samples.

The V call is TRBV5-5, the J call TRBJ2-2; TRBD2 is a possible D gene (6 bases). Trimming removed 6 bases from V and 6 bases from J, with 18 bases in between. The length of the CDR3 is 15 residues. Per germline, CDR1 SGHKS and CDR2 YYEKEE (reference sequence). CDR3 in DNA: TGTGCCAGCACCCCATGGGGGGAATGGGCCGGGGAGCTGTTTTTT. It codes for CASTPWGEWAGELFF.

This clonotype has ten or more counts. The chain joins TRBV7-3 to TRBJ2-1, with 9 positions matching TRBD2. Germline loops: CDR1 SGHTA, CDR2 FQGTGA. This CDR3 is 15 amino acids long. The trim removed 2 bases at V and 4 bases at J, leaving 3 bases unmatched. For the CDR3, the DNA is TGTGCCAGCAGCTTAGGTCTAGCGGGGTACAATGAGCAGTTCTTC. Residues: CASSLGLAGYNEQFF.

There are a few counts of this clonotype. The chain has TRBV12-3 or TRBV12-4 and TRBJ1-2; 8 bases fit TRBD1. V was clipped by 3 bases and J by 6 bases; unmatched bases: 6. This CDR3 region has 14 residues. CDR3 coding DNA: TGTGCCAGCAGTTTGGTGGACAGGGCCGATGGCTACACCTTC. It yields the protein CASSLVDRADGYTF.

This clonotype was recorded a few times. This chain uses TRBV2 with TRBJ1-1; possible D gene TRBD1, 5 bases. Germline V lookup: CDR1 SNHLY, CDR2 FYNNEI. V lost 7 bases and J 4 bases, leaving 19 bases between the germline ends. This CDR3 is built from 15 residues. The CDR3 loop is CASILPDPGPTEAFF. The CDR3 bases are TGTGCCAGCATTCTGCCAGATCCGGGACCCACTGAAGCTTTCTTT.

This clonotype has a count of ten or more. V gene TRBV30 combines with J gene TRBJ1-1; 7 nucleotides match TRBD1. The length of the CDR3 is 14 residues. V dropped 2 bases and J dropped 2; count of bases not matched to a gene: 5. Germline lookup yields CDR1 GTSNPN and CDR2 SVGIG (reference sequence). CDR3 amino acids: CAWSTDRRNTEAFF. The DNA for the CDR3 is TGTGCCTGGAGTACGGACAGGCGCAACACTGAAGCTTTCTTT. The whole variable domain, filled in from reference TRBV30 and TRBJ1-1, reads SQTIHQWPATLVQPVGSPLSLECTVEGTSNPNLYWYRQAAGRGLQLLFYSVGIGQISSEVPQNLSASRPQDRQFILSSKKLLLSDSGFYLCAWSTDRRNTEAFFGQGTRLTVV.

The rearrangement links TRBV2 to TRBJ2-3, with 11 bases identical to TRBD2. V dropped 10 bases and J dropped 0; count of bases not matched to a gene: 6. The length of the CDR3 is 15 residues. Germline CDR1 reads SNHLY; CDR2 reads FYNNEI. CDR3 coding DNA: TGTGCCACCCAGAGGACTAGCGGGAGCACAGATACGCAGTATTTT. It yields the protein CATQRTSGSTDTQYF.

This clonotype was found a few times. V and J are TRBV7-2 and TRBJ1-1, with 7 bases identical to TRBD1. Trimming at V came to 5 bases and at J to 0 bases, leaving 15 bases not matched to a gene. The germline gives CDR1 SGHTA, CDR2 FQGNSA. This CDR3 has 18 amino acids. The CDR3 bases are TGTGCCAGCAGCCCCCGACCCCTAAGGGGGCGCGTGAACACTGAAGCTTTCTTT. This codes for CASSPRPLRGRVNTEAFF.

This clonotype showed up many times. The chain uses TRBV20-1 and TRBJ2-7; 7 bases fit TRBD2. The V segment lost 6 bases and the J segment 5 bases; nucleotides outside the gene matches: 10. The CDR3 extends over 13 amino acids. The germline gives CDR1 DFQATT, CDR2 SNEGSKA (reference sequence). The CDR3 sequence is CSATTSTNHEQYF. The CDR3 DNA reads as TGCAGTGCCACGACTAGCACGAACCACGAGCAGTACTTC.

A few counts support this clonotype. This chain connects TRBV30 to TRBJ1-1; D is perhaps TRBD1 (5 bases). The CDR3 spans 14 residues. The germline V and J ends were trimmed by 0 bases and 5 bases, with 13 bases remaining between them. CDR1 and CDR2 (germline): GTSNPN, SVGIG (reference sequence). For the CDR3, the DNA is TGTGCCTGGAGTGTACAATCGGGGCGGACTGAAGCTTTCTTT. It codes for CAWSVQSGRTEAFF.

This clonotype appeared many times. The CDR3 DNA reads as TGTGCCAGCAGTACCCTCGGCGGCAGGCGGAACACCGGGGAGCTGTTTTTT. It codes for CASSTLGGRRNTGELFF. The gene calls are TRBV27 and TRBJ2-2; D is uncertain. CDR1 is MNHEY, CDR2 SMNVEV, per germline (reference sequence). V was cut by 5 bases and J by 1 base, with 17 bases left in between. The CDR3 is 17 residues long.

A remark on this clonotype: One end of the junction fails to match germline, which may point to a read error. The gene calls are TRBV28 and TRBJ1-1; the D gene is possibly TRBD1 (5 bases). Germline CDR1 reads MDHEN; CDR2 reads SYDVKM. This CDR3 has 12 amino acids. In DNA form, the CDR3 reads TGTGCCAGCAGTTTCAATTTAGGGACCCTCCTATTT. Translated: CASSFNLGTLLF.

CDR3: CATLAGGPYEQYF. CDR3 in DNA: TGTGCTACACTAGCGGGAGGCCCCTACGAGCAGTACTTC. V gene TRBV28 combines with J gene TRBJ2-7; 12 bases are shared with TRBD2. CDR1 and CDR2 (germline): MDHEN, SYDVKM. This CDR3 is built from 13 residues.